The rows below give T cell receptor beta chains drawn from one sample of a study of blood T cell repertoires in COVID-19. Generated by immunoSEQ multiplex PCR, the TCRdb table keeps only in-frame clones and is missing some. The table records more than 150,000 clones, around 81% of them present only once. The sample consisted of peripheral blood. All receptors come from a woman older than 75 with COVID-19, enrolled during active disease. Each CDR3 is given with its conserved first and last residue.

CDR3: CASSQDLFSWELFF
V: TRBV4-1
J: TRBJ2-2

CDR3: CAWTQGTGNTIYF
V: TRBV30
J: TRBJ1-3

CDR3: CASSGTSTTGELFF
V: TRBV5-1
J: TRBJ2-2

CDR3: CASSSTGLFSYNEQFF
V: TRBV5-1
J: TRBJ2-1

CDR3: CSVDGGSDGYTF
V: TRBV29-1
J: TRBJ1-2

CDR3: CASSPQGFTDTQYF
V: TRBV6-5
J: TRBJ2-3

CDR3: CASRLGSGNYNEQFF
V: TRBV28
J: TRBJ2-1

CDR3: CASSQDGVRGKAWGNEQFF
V: TRBV4-1
J: TRBJ2-1

CDR3: CSVEDRNTIYF
V: TRBV29-1
J: TRBJ1-3

CDR3: CASKDQGAAYNSPLHF
V: TRBV28
J: TRBJ1-6

CDR3: CASSAGQGGAEAFF
V: TRBV5-6
J: TRBJ1-1

CDR3: CASSSRTSGTYEQYF
V: TRBV11-1
J: TRBJ2-7

CDR3: CASSPQGTGNSPLHF
V: TRBV6-5
J: TRBJ1-6

CDR3: CASSFGLSYEQYF
V: TRBV7-2
J: TRBJ2-7

CDR3: CASSDGRFHEQYF
V: TRBV2
J: TRBJ2-7

CDR3: CASSSITGASYGYTF
V: TRBV5-4
J: TRBJ1-2

CDR3: CASSLGTDQPQHF
V: TRBV7-9
J: TRBJ1-5

CDR3: CSVEDQREGRGEQFF
V: TRBV29-1
J: TRBJ2-1

CDR3: CATSMRAGFAYNEQFF
V: TRBV24-1
J: TRBJ2-1

CDR3: CASRVAYEQYF
V: TRBV2
J: TRBJ2-7

CDR3: CASSPVQGAEAFF
V: TRBV7-3
J: TRBJ1-1

CDR3: CASSWGLAGAYNEQFF
V: TRBV5-4
J: TRBJ2-1

CDR3: CASSSLRGYSNQPQHF
V: TRBV21-1
J: TRBJ1-5

CDR3: CAYQTQGGTGELFF
V: TRBV28
J: TRBJ2-2

CDR3: CASSLDWGSGQPQHF
V: TRBV7-9
J: TRBJ1-5

CDR3: CASSEGTSGKFSYEQYF
V: TRBV25-1
J: TRBJ2-7

CDR3: CASSQVGARDEKLFF
V: TRBV4-2
J: TRBJ1-4

CDR3: CASSTLQGYNEQFF
V: TRBV18
J: TRBJ2-1

CDR3: CASGQKNTEAFF
V: TRBV7-9
J: TRBJ1-1

CDR3: CASSYMTGTEAFF
V: TRBV6-2/TRBV6-3
J: TRBJ1-1

CDR3: CASSLGQGSYNEQFF
V: TRBV7-2
J: TRBJ2-1

CDR3: CASSWARNTEAFF
V: TRBV7-3
J: TRBJ1-1